This T cell receptor (beta chain) was captured in a study of control samples from healthy donors and cancer patients. Sequencing was performed with immunoSEQ multiplex PCR; in TCRdb, only in-frame clones are kept and a portion is missing. The specimen's table records roughly 200,000 clones. The germline CDR1 and CDR2 sequences are MNHEY and SVGEGT. The V end was cut by 1 base, the J end by 5 bases, with 11 bases between. This CDR3 contains 14 residues. Sequencing was performed on blood. This chain links TRBV6-2 or TRBV6-3 with TRBJ1-1, with D possibly being TRBD1 (6 bases). The sequence was collected from a woman in her twenties or thirties in good health. The CDR3 loop is CASSYLRGETEAFF. The CDR3, as DNA: TGTGCCAGCAGTTACTTGAGGGGGGAAACTGAAGCTTTCTTT.